Following are 4 T cell receptor beta chains from one sample sequenced in a study of PD-1 blockade in classical Hodgkin lymphoma. Assay: immunoSEQ multiplex PCR; the TCRdb copy retains only in-frame clones and omits some. The sample lists roughly 60,000 clones, 88% occurring once. Each patient's relapse followed autologous stem cell transplantation, and brentuximab vedotin exposure varied. The material sequenced was peripheral blood mononuclear cells (PBMCs), taken before the second cycle of nivolumab. The source of these receptors is a human donor with classical Hodgkin lymphoma.

This chain connects TRBV7-9 to TRBJ1-1; D remains ambiguous. Germline-derived CDR1 and CDR2 are SEHNR and FQNEAQ (reference sequence). This CDR3 has 15 residues. With 1 base removed from V and 0 bases from J, the gap between germline ends came to 9 bases. The CDR3 loop is CASSLVGGVNTEAFF. CDR3 bases: TGTGCCAGCAGCTTAGTCGGAGGCGTGAACACTGAAGCTTTCTTT.

V usage is TRBV6-5 and J usage is TRBJ2-7; D is unresolved. Germline lookup yields CDR1 MNHEY and CDR2 SVGAGI. V lost 2 bases, J lost 2 bases, and 7 bases lay in between. CDR3 length: 13 residues. The CDR3 coding sequence is TGTGCCAGCAGTTACCACCATCCCTACGAGCAGTACTTC. It translates to CASSYHHPYEQYF.

There are a few counts of this clone. The V and J genes are TRBV6-6 and TRBJ2-3; TRBD2 matches 8 bases. In germline, CDR1 is MNHNY, CDR2 SVGAGI (reference sequence). Trimming at V came to 0 bases and at J to 2 bases, leaving 4 bases not matched to a gene. There are 16 residues in the CDR3. CDR3 residues: CASSYSSGGDTDTQYF. The CDR3 nucleotides read TGTGCCAGCAGTTACTCGAGCGGGGGCGACACAGATACGCAGTATTTT.

The chain couples TRBV28 to TRBJ2-2; 12 bases map to TRBD2. There are 16 residues in the CDR3. Germline values: CDR1 MDHEN, CDR2 SYDVKM. Losses at the gene ends were 1 base for V and 6 bases for J; bases not matched to a gene: 3. The CDR3 is CASSLYASGGAGELFF. The CDR3, as DNA: TGTGCCAGCAGTTTATATGCTAGCGGGGGGGCCGGGGAGCTGTTTTTT.